This T cell receptor beta chain appears in the sequencing data of a study of CD8 T cells in ankylosing spondylitis. The study's findings and limits: For ankylosing spondylitis blood, a TCR beta motif of under ten highly homologous variants appeared characteristic.

This clonotype was recorded a few times. No antigen is known for it. One end of the junction varies from germline; a read error may be responsible. TCRdb called the 5' RACE reads again in MiXCR, with one record for every CDR3 protein. The repertoire holds 100,000 to 150,000 distinct CDR3 sequences, with roughly 8.8% as singletons. This sequence was found in a male donor with ankylosing spondylitis or in good health (not recorded which). Material: blood, either unsorted or a sorted T cell fraction (not recorded which).

The CDR3 spells CCARPATSGGQETQYF. The CDR3 DNA sequence: TGCTGTGCTAGACCGGCGACTAGCGGGGGACAAGAGACCCAGTACTTC. J is TRBJ2-5 and V is TRBV20-1; 12 bases agree with TRBD2. This CDR3 contains 16 residues. In germline, CDR1 is DFQATT, CDR2 SNEGSKA (reference sequence).